The rows below give T cell receptor beta chains drawn from one sample of a study of blood T cell repertoires in COVID-19. TCRdb's copy holds only in-frame clones and misses some; the assay was immunoSEQ multiplex PCR. This table holds roughly 68,000 clones, approximately 88% found once. Source material: peripheral blood. Source of these receptors: a woman aged 70-85 years with acute or convalescent COVID-19. Both conserved end residues are part of each CDR3. A D gene is named only where the DNA matches it firmly. Clone size is shown for a subset of rows, as once, few, many or a class of expanded clone.

>TRBJ2-2|NA|TRBV20-1|TRBD1
TGCAGTGCTAGTAGGACAGGGACGAACACCGGGGAGCTGTTTTTT
CSASRTGTNTGELFF
>TRBJ1-6|NA|TRBV15|NA
TGTGCCACCAGCAGAGATGGAGGGACTGGTAATTCACCCCTCCACTTT
CATSRDGGTGNSPLHF
>TRBJ2-7|NA|TRBV7-8|NA
TGTGCCAGCAGCTTGGCGGACTCCTACGAGCAGTACTTC
CASSLADSYEQYF
>TRBJ1-2|NA|TRBV2|TRBD1
TGTGCCAGCTCAAGGGGACAGGGACTCGCCTACACCTTC
CASSRGQGLAYTF
>TRBJ2-3|NA|TRBV24-1|NA
TGTGCCACCAGTGCCGCGGCAGAAAGCACAGATACGCAGTATTTT
CATSAAAESTDTQYF
>TRBJ1-4|NA|TRBV23-1|NA
TGCGCCAGCTTTCAAGGGGGGGGGACATCTTATGCAACTAATGAAAAACTGTTTTTT
CASFQGGGTSYATNEKLFF
>TRBJ1-3|NA|TRBV5-4|TRBD1
TGTGCCAGCAGCTTGGCAGGGGGACAGGCGAACACCATATATTTT
CASSLAGGQANTIYF
>TRBJ2-3|NA|TRBV18|NA
TGTGCCAGCTCACCCTACAGCACAGATACGCAGTATTTT
CASSPYSTDTQYF
>TRBJ1-1|NA|TRBV28|NA
TGTGCCAGCAGTTTTGTGGGGGGGCGCTGGGAAGCTTTCTTT
CASSFVGGRWEAFF
>TRBJ1-1|NA|TRBV25-1|NA
TGTGCCAGCAGTGAATCGGGAAGGGCTAGGGACACTGAAGCTTTCTTT
CASSESGRARDTEAFF
>TRBJ1-5|few|TRBV7-6|TRBD1
TGTGCCAGCAGCTTGGGACAGCTCAATCAGCCCCAGCATTTT
CASSLGQLNQPQHF
>TRBJ1-6|once|TRBV27|NA
TGTGCCAGCAGAGCCAACAAGGGGGTGGGTAATTCACCCCTCCACTTT
CASRANKGVGNSPLHF
>TRBJ2-2|NA|TRBV19|NA
TGTGCCAGTCGTGTGGCGGTAACCGGGGAGCTGTTTTTT
CASRVAVTGELFF
>TRBJ1-2|NA|TRBV12-5|TRBD1
TGTGCTAGTGGTTCCTCTGCCGGGACAGGGGGCGGCTACACCTTC
CASGSSAGTGGGYTF
>TRBJ2-7|NA|TRBV27|NA
TGTGCCAGCAGCCCGGGCGGGGGCCACGAGCAGTACTTC
CASSPGGGHEQYF
>TRBJ2-2|once|TRBV2|TRBD1
TGTGCCAGCAGCGGGACAGGCTTCGCCGGGGAGCTGTTTTTT
CASSGTGFAGELFF
>TRBJ1-2|NA|TRBV28|NA
TGTGCCAGCAGCCACTACAGGGATGGCTACACCTTC
CASSHYRDGYTF
>TRBJ2-3|NA|TRBV7-3|NA
TGTGCCAGCAGCTTAGGGATAGGGGCAGATACGCAGTATTTT
CASSLGIGADTQYF
>TRBJ1-6|once|TRBV7-9|NA
TGTGCCAGCAGGGAGCCTTATAATTCACCCCTCCACTTT
CASREPYNSPLHF
>TRBJ2-2|few|TRBV6-2/TRBV6-3|TRBD2
TGTGCCAGCAGTTGGACTAGCGGGAGTTTCGGCGGGGAGCTGTTTTTT
CASSWTSGSFGGELFF
>TRBJ1-1|NA|TRBV3-1/TRBV3-2|NA
TGTGCCAGCAGCCAAGGAGAGAACACTGAAGCTTTCTTT
CASSQGENTEAFF
>TRBJ2-3|NA|TRBV24-1|TRBD1
TGTGCCACCAGTGATTTGGGGCAGGGACAGCCCACAGATACGCAGTATTTT
CATSDLGQGQPTDTQYF
>TRBJ1-5|once|TRBV30|NA
TGTGCCTGGGGGGACACCGGGTCCAGCCCCCAGCATTTT
CAWGDTGSSPQHF
>TRBJ2-1|NA|TRBV3-1/TRBV3-2|NA
TGTGCCAGCACCCACGGGGGGCACTCCTACAATGAGCAGTTCTTC
CASTHGGHSYNEQFF
>TRBJ2-1|once|TRBV10-1|TRBD1
TGCGCCAGCAGGGGGACAGGGGGCGCGGTGGGTGAGCAGTTCTTC
CASRGTGGAVGEQFF
>TRBJ1-5|NA|TRBV10-3|NA
TGTGCCATCAGTGAGAACTCCTACGGGAATCAGCCCCAGCATTTT
CAISENSYGNQPQHF
>TRBJ2-5|NA|TRBV15|NA
TGTGCCACCAGTCCTCCGCACGGCCGCGGGGAGACCCAGTACTTC
CATSPPHGRGETQYF
>TRBJ2-1|NA|TRBV6-5|NA
TGTGCCTCAAGGAAGGGGTCGAGCTCCTACAATGAGCAGTTCTTC
CASRKGSSSYNEQFF
>TRBJ2-1|NA|TRBV6-2/TRBV6-3|NA
TGTGCCAGCAGTTATGATTGGACGACAGGGCAGTTCTTC
CASSYDWTTGQFF
>TRBJ2-7|NA|TRBV27|NA
TGTGCCAGCAGTCTTAGAGGTGATGTGGAGCAGTACTTC
CASSLRGDVEQYF
>TRBJ2-2|NA|TRBV9|TRBD2
TGTGCCAGCAGCCCTCGGACTAGCGCGCGGACCGGGGAGCTGTTTTTT
CASSPRTSARTGELFF
>TRBJ1-6|NA|TRBV3-1/TRBV3-2|TRBD1
TGTGCCAGCAGCATCGACAGGGAGTCCCTCCACTTT
CASSIDRESLHF
>TRBJ1-5|few|TRBV19|NA
TGTGCCAGTAGTCCGGGAGGGATTGATCAGCCCCAGCATTTT
CASSPGGIDQPQHF
>TRBJ1-3|once|TRBV3-1/TRBV3-2|NA
TGTGCCAGCAGCCAAGGGGGACAATCGGGAAACACCATATATTTT
CASSQGGQSGNTIYF
>TRBJ2-3|NA|TRBV28|TRBD2
TGTGCCAGCAGTTTAAGGCGGGAGGATGCAGATACGCAGTATTTT
CASSLRREDADTQYF
>TRBJ1-2|NA|TRBV5-1|TRBD1
TGCGCCAGCAGCTTTCAACCGGGACAGGGTATTGGCTACACCTTC
CASSFQPGQGIGYTF
>TRBJ1-5|NA|TRBV6-5|TRBD1
TGTGCCAGCAGTTACTCCGGGACAGGCCTTAATCAGCCCCAGCATTTT
CASSYSGTGLNQPQHF
>TRBJ2-2|NA|TRBV18|NA
TGTGCCAGCTCATCCCGCCGGGGAGGCACCGGGGAGCTGTTTTTT
CASSSRRGGTGELFF
>TRBJ1-1|NA|TRBV6-5|NA
TGTGCCAGCCAATTGAACACTGAAGCTTTCTTT
CASQLNTEAFF
>TRBJ2-1|NA|TRBV5-1|TRBD2
TGCGCCAGCAGCTTGAAGGCGGGGGGGCTGAATGAGCAGTTCTTC
CASSLKAGGLNEQFF
>TRBJ2-2|once|TRBV2|NA
TGTGCCAGCAGTGAGAGTGTTGTCCGAGCGAACACCGGGGAGCTGTTTTTT
CASSESVVRANTGELFF
>TRBJ1-1|NA|TRBV2|TRBD1
TGTGCCAGCAGGTCAGGGGGCGGTAAGGGGGCTTTCTTT
CASRSGGGKGAFF
>TRBJ2-5|many|TRBV7-9|NA
TGTGCCAGCAGCTACGGAGCCCAAGAGACCCAGTACTTC
CASSYGAQETQYF
>TRBJ2-7|once|TRBV25-1|TRBD1
TGTGCCAGCAGTGGTCGCTACAGGGGAACCTACGAGCAGTACTTC
CASSGRYRGTYEQYF